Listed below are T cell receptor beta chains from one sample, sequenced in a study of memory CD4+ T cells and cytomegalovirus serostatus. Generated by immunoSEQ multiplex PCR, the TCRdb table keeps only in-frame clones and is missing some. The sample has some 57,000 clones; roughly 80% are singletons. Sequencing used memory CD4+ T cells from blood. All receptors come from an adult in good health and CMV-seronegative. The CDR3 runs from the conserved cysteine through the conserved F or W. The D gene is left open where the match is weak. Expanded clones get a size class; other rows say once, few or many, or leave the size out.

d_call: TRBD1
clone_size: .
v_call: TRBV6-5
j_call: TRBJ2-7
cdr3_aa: CASSPSGTASYEQYF
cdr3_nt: TGTGCCAGCAGCCCTTCCGGGACAGCCTCCTACGAGCAGTACTTC

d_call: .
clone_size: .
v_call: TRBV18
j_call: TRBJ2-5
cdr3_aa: CASSPGLQETQYF
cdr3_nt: TGTGCCAGCTCACCGGGGCTCCAAGAGACCCAGTACTTC

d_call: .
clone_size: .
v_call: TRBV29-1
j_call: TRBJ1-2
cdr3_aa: CSVEVVRSYGYTF
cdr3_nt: TGCAGCGTTGAAGTGGTCCGTAGCTATGGCTACACCTTC

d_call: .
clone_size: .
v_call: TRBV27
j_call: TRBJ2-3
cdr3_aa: CASRGVGLTDTQYF
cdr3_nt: TGTGCCAGCAGAGGTGTCGGCCTCACAGATACGCAGTATTTT

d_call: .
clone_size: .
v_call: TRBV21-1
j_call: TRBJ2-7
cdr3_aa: CASSRATHEQYF
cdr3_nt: TGTGCCAGCAGCAGGGCGACGCACGAGCAGTACTTC

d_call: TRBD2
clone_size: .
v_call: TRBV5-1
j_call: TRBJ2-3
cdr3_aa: CASSLRRTSGDTQYF
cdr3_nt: TGCGCCAGCAGCTTGAGAAGGACTAGCGGGGATACGCAGTATTTT

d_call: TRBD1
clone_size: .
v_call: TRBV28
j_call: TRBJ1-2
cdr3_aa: CASSLRQGANYGYTF
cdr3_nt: TGTGCCAGCAGTTTGAGGCAGGGGGCGAACTATGGCTACACCTTC

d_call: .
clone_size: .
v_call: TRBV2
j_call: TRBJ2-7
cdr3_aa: CASKRDQGRYEQYF
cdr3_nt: TGTGCCAGCAAGAGGGACCAGGGCCGCTACGAGCAGTACTTC

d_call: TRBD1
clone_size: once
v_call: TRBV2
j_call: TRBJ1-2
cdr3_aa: CASSETVATGDGYTF
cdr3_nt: TGTGCCAGCAGTGAAACGGTCGCGACAGGGGATGGCTACACCTTC

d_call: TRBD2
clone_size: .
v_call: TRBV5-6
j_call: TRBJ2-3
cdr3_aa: CASSLRLLAGGADTQYF
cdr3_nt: TGTGCCAGCAGCTTGAGGTTACTAGCGGGAGGGGCAGATACGCAGTATTTT

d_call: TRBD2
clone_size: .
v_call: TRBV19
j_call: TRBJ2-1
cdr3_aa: CASMGGGSYNEQFF
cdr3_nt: TGTGCCAGTATGGGGGGGGGCTCCTACAATGAGCAGTTCTTC

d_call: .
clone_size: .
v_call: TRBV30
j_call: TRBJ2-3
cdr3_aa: CALEYGTSTDTQYF
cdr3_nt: TGTGCATTGGAGTATGGTACCAGCACAGATACGCAGTATTTT

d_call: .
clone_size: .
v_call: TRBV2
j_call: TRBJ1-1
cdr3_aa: CASTVRTDVGAFF
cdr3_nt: TGTGCCAGCACGGTTAGAACAGATGTAGGGGCTTTCTTT